The 24 T cell receptor beta chains listed next were all sequenced from one sample in a study of cytomegalovirus exposure and HLA in healthy donors (dated by TCRdb to about 2017). Library preparation was by the immunoSEQ multiplex PCR assay. For the multiplex PCR, a mixture combining 60 forward primers for TCR Vbeta segments and 13 reverse primers for TCR Jbeta segments was used. Sourced from immuneACCESS, this table was stored by TCRdb with only in-frame sequences that have V and J called. A share of the clones is absent; for the studies checked, an unresolved V gene accounts for under half, and the remainder has no known explanation. The sample includes 150,000 to 200,000 clones, with about four fifths observed a single time. Roughly 5% of the sample goes to the ten largest clones. Sequenced material: PBMCs. The source of these receptors is a girl between 10 and 17 years old in good health and CMV-seropositive.

The V and J genes are TRBV7-3 and TRBJ2-3, with a tentative D call TRBD2 (5 bases). The V gene lost 5 bases and the J gene lost 6 bases, with 12 bases spanning the gap. The CDR3 covers 13 residues. Germline V gene lookup returns CDR1 SGHTA and CDR2 FQGTGA. The CDR3 sequence is CASSRGRGDTQYF. The CDR3 coding sequence is TGTGCCAGCAGCAGAGGACGGGGTGATACGCAGTATTTT.

The V call is TRBV5-6, the J call TRBJ1-2; 9 bases are a match to TRBD1. This CDR3 has 17 residues. From germline, CDR1 is SGHDT and CDR2 YYEEEE. J lost 7 bases, V lost 4 bases, and 17 bases had no gene match. The CDR3, as DNA: TGTGCCAGCAGCCGCATCCCCCCACAGGGGGCGCTTACTGGCTACACCTTC. It translates to CASSRIPPQGALTGYTF.

J is TRBJ2-1 and V is TRBV4-1; D is possibly TRBD2 (6 bases). The V end lost 3 bases, the J end lost 4 bases, and 13 bases lay between the germline ends. Germline V CDR1 and CDR2: MGHRA, YSYEKL. This CDR3 has 15 amino acids. The CDR3 reads CASSHPGGSYNEQFF. CDR3 DNA: TGCGCCAGCAGCCATCCCGGGGGATCTTACAATGAGCAGTTCTTC.

The CDR3 DNA sequence: TGTGCCAGCAGCCTGAGTTCGGGGAACACTGAAGCTTTCTTT. Amino acids: CASSLSSGNTEAFF. V and J are TRBV7-2 and TRBJ1-1; D not certain. Trimming removed 5 bases at V and 1 base at J, with 11 bases between. The CDR3 length is 14 residues. CDR1 is SGHTA, CDR2 FQGNSA, per germline.

The chain combines TRBV27 with TRBJ1-1, with D maybe TRBD1 (6 bases). The V gene's germline CDR1 is MNHEY and CDR2 SMNVEV (reference sequence). Trimming took off 3 bases at V and 4 bases at J, with 12 bases between the two ends. The CDR3 sequence is 14 residues long. As DNA, the CDR3 is TGTGCCAGCAGTTTGGCAGGGGTGATCACTGAAGCTTTCTTT. Translating it yields CASSLAGVITEAFF.

The J gene is TRBJ2-3, the V gene TRBV5-1; no clear D gene. V lost 0 bases and J lost 3, with 8 bases in between. Germline loops: CDR1 SGHRS, CDR2 YFSETQ. This CDR3 has 14 residues. The CDR3 is CASSLDLGTDTQYF. The CDR3 nucleotides read TGCGCCAGCAGCTTGGACCTAGGAACAGATACGCAGTATTTT.

This chain connects TRBV7-3 to TRBJ1-1; no reliable D call. CDR3 length: 13 residues. Germline V gene lookup returns CDR1 SGHTA and CDR2 FQGTGA. Trimming left V 6 bases short and J 3 bases short, with 11 bases between. The CDR3 reads CASSGAEDTEAFF. CDR3 sequence (DNA): TGTGCCAGCAGTGGAGCGGAGGACACTGAAGCTTTCTTT.

The gene calls are TRBV14 and TRBJ1-1; D not certain. V gave up 0 bases and J gave up 3 bases, with 8 bases separating them. CDR3 length: 14 amino acids. Germline V CDR1 and CDR2: SGHDN, FVKESK. The CDR3 coding sequence is TGTGCCAGCAGCCAAGATTTTTCAGACACTGAAGCTTTCTTT. This sequence encodes CASSQDFSDTEAFF.

The J gene is TRBJ2-3, the V gene TRBV29-1, with a weak D call TRBD1 (5 bases). Germline CDR1 and CDR2: SQVTM and ANQGSEA. Trimming pared 5 bases from V and 1 base from J, leaving 10 bases between. This CDR3 region has 13 residues. The CDR3 loop is CSVYTGRTDTQYF. The CDR3 bases are TGCAGCGTTTATACAGGACGCACAGATACGCAGTATTTT.

On this clone itself: The sample holds other DNA sequences that translate to the same CDR3. V is TRBV7-9 and J is TRBJ1-1; maybe TRBD1 (6 bases). Per germline, CDR1 SEHNR and CDR2 FQNEAQ (reference sequence). Trimming removed 1 base at V and 5 bases at J, with 8 bases between. The CDR3 consists of 13 residues. This CDR3 is CASSLGGGTEAFF. CDR3 nucleotides: TGTGCCAGCAGCTTAGGAGGGGGAACTGAAGCTTTCTTT. Complete variable domain (other parts from reference TRBV7-9 and TRBJ1-1): DTGVSQNPRHKITKRGQNVTFRCDPISEHNRLYWYRQTLGQGPEFLTYFQNEAQLEKSRLLSDRFSAERPKGSFSTLEIQRTEQGDSAMYLCASSLGGGTEAFFGQGTRLTVV.

This clone was detected only once. V is TRBV7-2 and J is TRBJ1-2; D unresolved. Germline lookup yields CDR1 SGHTA and CDR2 FQGNSA. The CDR3 totals 15 residues. V was cut by 6 bases and J by 3 bases, with 17 bases left in between. The CDR3 DNA reads TGTGCCAGCAGTTATGACAATCTCCCGTACTATGGCTACACCTTC. Protein sequence: CASSYDNLPYYGYTF.

The chain is built from TRBV4-1 and TRBJ1-2; 7 bases line up with TRBD1. The CDR3 sequence is 15 residues long. Germline assignment: CDR1 MGHRA and CDR2 YSYEKL. V shed 0 bases, J shed 4 bases, and the junction held 5 bases outside the gene matches. The CDR3 coding sequence is TGCGCCAGCAGCCAAGAGTCCAGGGGGGCCTATGGCTACACCTTC. Translating it yields CASSQESRGAYGYTF.

This rearrangement joins TRBV23-1 to TRBJ1-1; maybe TRBD1 (5 bases). TRBV23-1 falls under the ORF class, with uncertain function. V lost 5 bases, J lost 2 bases, and 15 bases lay in between. There are 15 residues in the CDR3. The CDR3 nucleotides read TGCGCCAGCAGTTCCCGTCCGACAGCTAACACTGAAGCTTTCTTT. It encodes CASSSRPTANTEAFF.

The rearrangement joins TRBV19 to TRBJ2-1, with D possibly matching TRBD1 (5 bases). Looked up from germline, CDR1 is LNHDA and CDR2 is SQIVND (reference sequence). V was shortened by 3 bases and J by 0 bases, with 9 bases between the two germline ends. The CDR3 runs to 15 residues. CDR3 residues: CASSMGPSSYNEQFF. CDR3 sequence (DNA): TGTGCCAGTAGTATGGGGCCAAGCTCCTACAATGAGCAGTTCTTC.

This clone has just a few counts. J is TRBJ1-1 and V is TRBV4-2, with 7 bases that match TRBD1. The CDR3 is 13 amino acids. Germline values: CDR1 LGHNA, CDR2 YNFKEQ. V lost 2 bases, J lost 10 bases, and 7 bases stayed unmatched. Here the CDR3 reads CASSQTGARGAFF. The CDR3 DNA reads TGTGCCAGCAGCCAAACAGGGGCTCGGGGAGCTTTCTTT.

DNA for the CDR3: TGTGCCAGCAGCTTTCCGGGAGATACGCAGTATTTT. Its translation: CASSFPGDTQYF. The rearrangement joins TRBV7-9 to TRBJ2-3; D is unresolved. The CDR3 is 12 amino acids. Germline V gene lookup returns CDR1 SEHNR and CDR2 FQNEAQ (reference sequence). V was shortened by 3 bases and J by 5 bases, with 6 bases between the two germline ends.

This chain links TRBV18 with TRBJ2-7; unclear D gene. Germline V gene lookup returns CDR1 KGHSH and CDR2 LQKENI. This CDR3 is 16 amino acids long. V lost 0 bases and J 2 bases, leaving 14 bases between the germline ends. CDR3 nucleotides: TGTGCCAGCTCACCACCTACATCGACATCAGCCTACGAGCAGTACTTC. Protein: CASSPPTSTSAYEQYF.

This chain uses TRBV4-1 with TRBJ1-5; TRBD1 might be the D (6 bases). Trimming left V 4 bases short and J 1 base short, with 11 bases between. Germline CDR1 and CDR2: MGHRA and YSYEKL. The CDR3 consists of 15 residues. Written as DNA, the CDR3 is TGCGCCAGCAGCCTCCGGGGGGCCAGCAATCAGCCCCAGCATTTT. This codes for CASSLRGASNQPQHF.

This clone has only a few counts. The rearrangement uses TRBV4-1 and TRBJ1-3; maybe TRBD1 (6 bases). CDR1 and CDR2 (germline): MGHRA, YSYEKL. V was trimmed by 1 base and J by 0 bases, leaving 16 bases between them. The length of the CDR3 is 18 residues. CDR3: CASSQVANSGDSGNTIYF. The CDR3 DNA follows: TGCGCCAGCAGCCAAGTTGCCAATTCAGGGGACTCTGGAAACACCATATATTTT.

This clone was observed once. The chain carries TRBV19 and TRBJ2-7; 11 nucleotides match TRBD2. Per the germline V gene, CDR1 is LNHDA and CDR2 is SQIVND (reference sequence). The V segment lost 11 bases and the J segment 1 base; nucleotides outside the gene matches: 4. The CDR3 is made up of 13 amino acids. DNA of the CDR3: TGTGCCTGCTCTAGCGGGGGGTCCTACGAGCAGTACTTC. Encoded protein: CACSSGGSYEQYF.

Here the CDR3 reads CASRPGQNYGYTF. The CDR3, as DNA: TGTGCCAGCAGGCCCGGACAGAACTATGGCTACACCTTC. The V and J genes are TRBV28 and TRBJ1-2, with a possible D match to TRBD1 (6 bases). Germline lookup yields CDR1 MDHEN and CDR2 SYDVKM. This CDR3 has 13 residues. Between the trimmed V and J ends, which lost 6 bases and 2 bases, there was a span of 10 bases.

This rearrangement joins TRBV28 to TRBJ2-1, with D maybe TRBD2 (5 bases). Germline CDR1 reads MDHEN; CDR2 reads SYDVKM. The V gene lost 7 bases and the J gene lost 0 bases, with 16 bases spanning the gap. The CDR3 consists of 16 residues. DNA for the CDR3: TGTGCCAGCAACCTCCCGGGGAGAAGCTCCTACAATGAGCAGTTCTTC. Protein product: CASNLPGRSSYNEQFF.

The genes are TRBV5-4 and TRBJ2-3; TRBD1 aligns across 7 bases. Germline V gene data show CDR1 as SGHNT and CDR2 as YYREEE (reference sequence). V was clipped by 1 base and J by 4 bases; unmatched bases: 3. This CDR3 contains 14 residues. As DNA, the CDR3 is TGTGCCAGCAGCTTGATAGGGGGCGCAGATACGCAGTATTTT. Its protein is CASSLIGGADTQYF.

This sequence joins TRBV7-2 and TRBJ1-3; no clear D gene. CDR1 is SGHTA and CDR2 is FQGNSA in the germline V gene. This CDR3 is 16 amino acids long. Trimming removed 5 bases from V and 2 bases from J, with 16 bases in between. CDR3: CASSRQGGTAGNTIYF. The CDR3 DNA reads as TGTGCCAGCAGCCGTCAAGGAGGAACTGCTGGAAACACCATATATTTT.